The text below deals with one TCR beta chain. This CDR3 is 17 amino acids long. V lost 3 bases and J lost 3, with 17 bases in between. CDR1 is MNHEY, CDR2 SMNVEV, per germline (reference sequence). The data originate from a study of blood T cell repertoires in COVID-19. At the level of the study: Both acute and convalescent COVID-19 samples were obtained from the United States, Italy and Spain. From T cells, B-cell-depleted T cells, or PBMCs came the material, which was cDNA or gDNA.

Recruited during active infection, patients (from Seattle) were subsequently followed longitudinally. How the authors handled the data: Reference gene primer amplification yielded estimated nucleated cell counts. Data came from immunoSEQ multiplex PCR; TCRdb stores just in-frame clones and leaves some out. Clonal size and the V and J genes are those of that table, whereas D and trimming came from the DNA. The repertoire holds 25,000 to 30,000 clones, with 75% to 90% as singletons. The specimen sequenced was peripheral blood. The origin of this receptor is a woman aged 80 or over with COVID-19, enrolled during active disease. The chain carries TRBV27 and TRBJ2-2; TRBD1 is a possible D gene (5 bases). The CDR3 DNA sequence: TGTGCCAGCAGTTTTCAGGAACGTCTGACAGACACCGGGGAGCTGTTTTTT. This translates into CASSFQERLTDTGELFF.